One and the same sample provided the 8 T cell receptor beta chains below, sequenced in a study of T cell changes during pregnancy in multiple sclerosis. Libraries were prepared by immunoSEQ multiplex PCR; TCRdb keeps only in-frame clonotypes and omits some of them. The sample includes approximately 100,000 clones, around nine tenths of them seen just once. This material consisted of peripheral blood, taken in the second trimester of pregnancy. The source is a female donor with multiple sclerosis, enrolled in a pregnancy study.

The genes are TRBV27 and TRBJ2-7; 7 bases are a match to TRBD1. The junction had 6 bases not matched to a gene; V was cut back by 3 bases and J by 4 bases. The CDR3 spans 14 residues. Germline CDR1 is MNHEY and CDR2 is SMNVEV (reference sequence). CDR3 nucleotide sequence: TGTGCCAGCAGTTTTGGCAGGGGGTTTTACGAGCAGTACTTC. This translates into CASSFGRGFYEQYF.

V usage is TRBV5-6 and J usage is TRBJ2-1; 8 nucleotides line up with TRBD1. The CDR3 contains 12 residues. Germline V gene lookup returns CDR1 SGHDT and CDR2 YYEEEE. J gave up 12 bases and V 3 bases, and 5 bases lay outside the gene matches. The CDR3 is CASSWTGTGQFF. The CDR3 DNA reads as TGTGCCAGCAGCTGGACAGGGACGGGGCAGTTCTTC.

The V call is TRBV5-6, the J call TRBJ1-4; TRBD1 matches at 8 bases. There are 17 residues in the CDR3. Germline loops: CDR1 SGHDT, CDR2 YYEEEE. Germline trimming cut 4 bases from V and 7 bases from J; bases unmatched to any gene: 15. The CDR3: CASSPQHHRGSGEKLFF. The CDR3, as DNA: TGTGCCAGCAGCCCACAACACCACAGGGGGAGTGGTGAAAAACTGTTTTTT.

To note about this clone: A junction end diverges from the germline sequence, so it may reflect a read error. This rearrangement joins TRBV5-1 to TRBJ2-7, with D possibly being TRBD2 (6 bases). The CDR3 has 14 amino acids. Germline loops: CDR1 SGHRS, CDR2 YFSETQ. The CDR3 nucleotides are TGCGCCAGCAAAATTGGGGGGTCCTCCTACGAGCAGCACTTC. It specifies CASKIGGSSYEQHF.

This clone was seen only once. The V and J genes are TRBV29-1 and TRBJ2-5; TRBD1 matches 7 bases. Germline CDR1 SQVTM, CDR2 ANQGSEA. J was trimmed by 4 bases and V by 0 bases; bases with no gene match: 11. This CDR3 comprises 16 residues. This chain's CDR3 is CSVEDGITGVRETQYF. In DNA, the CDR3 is TGCAGCGTTGAAGATGGGATTACAGGGGTCAGAGAGACCCAGTACTTC.

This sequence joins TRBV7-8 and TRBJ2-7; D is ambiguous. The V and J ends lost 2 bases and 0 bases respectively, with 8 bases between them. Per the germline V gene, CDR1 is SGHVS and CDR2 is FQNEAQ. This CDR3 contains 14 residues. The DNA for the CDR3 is TGTGCCAGCAGCTTACGTTCCAGCTCCTACGAGCAGTACTTC. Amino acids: CASSLRSSSYEQYF.

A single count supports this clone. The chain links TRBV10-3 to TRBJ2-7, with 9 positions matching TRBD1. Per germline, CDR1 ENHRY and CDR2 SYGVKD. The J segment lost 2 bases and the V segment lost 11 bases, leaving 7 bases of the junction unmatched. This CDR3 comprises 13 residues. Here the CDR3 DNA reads TGTGCCGTCCGGGACAGGGACACCTACGAGCAGTACTTC. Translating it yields CAVRDRDTYEQYF.

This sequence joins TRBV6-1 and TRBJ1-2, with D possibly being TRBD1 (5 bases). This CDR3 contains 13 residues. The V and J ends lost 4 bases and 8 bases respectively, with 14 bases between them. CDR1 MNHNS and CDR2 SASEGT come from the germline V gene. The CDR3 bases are TGTGCCAGCAGTGCTTTCAGGGAAGGAGGCTACACCTTC. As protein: CASSAFREGGYTF.